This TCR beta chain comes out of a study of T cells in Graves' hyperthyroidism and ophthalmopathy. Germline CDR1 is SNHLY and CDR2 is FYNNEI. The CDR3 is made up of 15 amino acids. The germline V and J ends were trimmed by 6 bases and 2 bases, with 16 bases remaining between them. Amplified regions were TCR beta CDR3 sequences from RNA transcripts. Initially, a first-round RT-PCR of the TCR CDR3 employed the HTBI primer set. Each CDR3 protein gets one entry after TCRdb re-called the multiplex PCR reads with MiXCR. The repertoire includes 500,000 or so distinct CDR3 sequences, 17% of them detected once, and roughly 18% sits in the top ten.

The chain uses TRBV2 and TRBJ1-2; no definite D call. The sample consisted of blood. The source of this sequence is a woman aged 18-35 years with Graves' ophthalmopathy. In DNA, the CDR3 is TGTGCCAGCAGCCCCTTCGGGGTGGGGAACTATGGCTACACCTTC. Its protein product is CASSPFGVGNYGYTF.